This T cell receptor (beta chain) was retrieved from a study of control samples from healthy donors and cancer patients (dated by TCRdb to the early 2020s). Libraries came from the immunoSEQ multiplex PCR assay. What TCRdb holds here is the immuneACCESS table cut down to in-frame rearrangements. Part of the clones is not present; checked against another copy, under half of the missing clones reflect an unresolved V gene, and the others are unexplained. Here the sample has 150,000 to 200,000 clones; 88% occur a single time. Roughly 5.3% of the sample is held by the ten biggest clonotypes. Taken from cysteine to valine, the CDR3 has 14 residues. The entry retains the CDR3 DNA only, 42 bases that are in frame from base 1. The V and J ends are trimmed by 8 bases and 2 bases, leaving 16 bases between them. CDR1 and CDR2, looked up from the germline V gene (reference sequence), are MNHNY and SVGAGI. About this clone: Its recognized antigen is unknown. No base quality values were provided; no much bigger clone lies one nucleotide off.

The clonotype comes from a woman aged 25 to 39 in good health. What was sequenced was blood. The chain was built from TRBV6-6 and TRBJ2-7; TRBD1 could be the D gene, as 7 bases match. The DNA sequence follows: TGTGCCAGCTCAGGAGGGGGCCCGACCTACGAGCAGTACGTC. It is translated as CASSGGGPTYEQYV.